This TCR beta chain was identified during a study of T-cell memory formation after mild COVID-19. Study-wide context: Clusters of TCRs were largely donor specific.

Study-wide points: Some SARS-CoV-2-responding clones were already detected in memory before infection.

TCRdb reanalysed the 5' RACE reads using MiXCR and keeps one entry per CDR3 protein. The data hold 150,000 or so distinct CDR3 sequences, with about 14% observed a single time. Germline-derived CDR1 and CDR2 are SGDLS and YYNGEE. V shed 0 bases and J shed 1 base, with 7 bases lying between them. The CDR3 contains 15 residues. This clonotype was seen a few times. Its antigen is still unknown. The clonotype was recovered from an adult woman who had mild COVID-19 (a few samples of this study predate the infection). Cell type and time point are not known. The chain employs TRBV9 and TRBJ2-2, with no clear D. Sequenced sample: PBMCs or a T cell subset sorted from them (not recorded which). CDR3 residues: CASSVGTGNTGELFF. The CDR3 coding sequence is TGTGCCAGCAGCGTAGGCACCGGGAACACCGGGGAGCTGTTTTTT.